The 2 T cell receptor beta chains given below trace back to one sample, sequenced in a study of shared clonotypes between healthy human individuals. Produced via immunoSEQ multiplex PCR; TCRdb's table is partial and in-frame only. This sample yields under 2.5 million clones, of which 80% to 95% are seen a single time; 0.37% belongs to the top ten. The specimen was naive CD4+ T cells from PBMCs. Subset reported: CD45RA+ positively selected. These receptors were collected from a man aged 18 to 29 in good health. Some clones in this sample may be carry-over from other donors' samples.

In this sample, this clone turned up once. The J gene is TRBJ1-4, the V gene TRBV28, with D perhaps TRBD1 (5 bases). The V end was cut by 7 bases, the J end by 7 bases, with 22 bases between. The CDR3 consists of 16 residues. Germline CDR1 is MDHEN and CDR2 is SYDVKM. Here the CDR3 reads CASKPMGLGGVEKLFF. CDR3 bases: TGTGCCAGCAAACCAATGGGGTTGGGGGGTGTTGAAAAACTGTTTTTT.

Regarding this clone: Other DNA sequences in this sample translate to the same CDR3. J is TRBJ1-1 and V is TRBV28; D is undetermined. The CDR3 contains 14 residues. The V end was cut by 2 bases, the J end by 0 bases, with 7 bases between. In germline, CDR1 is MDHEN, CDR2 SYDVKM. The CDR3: CASSLRSLNTEAFF. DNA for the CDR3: TGTGCCAGCAGTTTAAGATCCCTGAACACTGAAGCTTTCTTT.